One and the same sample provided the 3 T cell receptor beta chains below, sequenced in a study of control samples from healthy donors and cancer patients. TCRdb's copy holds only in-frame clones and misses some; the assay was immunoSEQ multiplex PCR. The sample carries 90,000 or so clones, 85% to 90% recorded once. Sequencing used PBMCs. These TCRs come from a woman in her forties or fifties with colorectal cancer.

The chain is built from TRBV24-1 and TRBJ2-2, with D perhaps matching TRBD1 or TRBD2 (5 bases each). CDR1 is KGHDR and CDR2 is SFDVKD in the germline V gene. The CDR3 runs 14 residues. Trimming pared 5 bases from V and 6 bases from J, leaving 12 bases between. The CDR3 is CATSGRESAGELFF. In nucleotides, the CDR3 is TGTGCCACCAGTGGCAGGGAGTCGGCCGGGGAGCTGTTTTTT.

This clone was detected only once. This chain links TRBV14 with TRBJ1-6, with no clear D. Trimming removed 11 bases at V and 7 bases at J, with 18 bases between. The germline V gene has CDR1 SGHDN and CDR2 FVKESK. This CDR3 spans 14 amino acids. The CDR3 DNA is TGTGCCTACCTCAGTGAGGTGGAAAATTCACCCCTCCACTTT. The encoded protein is CAYLSEVENSPLHF.

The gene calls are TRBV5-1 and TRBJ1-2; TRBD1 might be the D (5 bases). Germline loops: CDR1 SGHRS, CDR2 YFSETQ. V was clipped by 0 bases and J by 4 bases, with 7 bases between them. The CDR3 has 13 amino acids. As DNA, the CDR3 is TGCGCCAGCAGCTTGGGGGGGAGCTATGGCTACACCTTC. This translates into CASSLGGSYGYTF.